The 29 T cell receptor beta chains below were found in one sample sequenced in a study of blood T cell repertoires in COVID-19. Sequencing was performed with immunoSEQ multiplex PCR; in TCRdb, only in-frame clones are kept and a portion is missing. The data hold just over 250,000 clones, with 86% observed a single time. Sequences were obtained from peripheral blood. The source of these receptors is a man aged 40-50 years who had recovered from COVID-19.

This clone was recorded a few times. The chain is built from TRBV7-9 and TRBJ1-1, with 8 bases lining up with TRBD1. V lost 5 bases, J lost 1 base, and 9 bases stayed unmatched. This CDR3 comprises 16 residues. Germline values: CDR1 SEHNR, CDR2 FQNEAQ (reference sequence). In nucleotides, the CDR3 is TGTGCCAGCAGCCCTGACAGGGGACAGCCGAACACTGAAGCTTTCTTT. This gives the protein CASSPDRGQPNTEAFF.

This sequence joins TRBV5-1 and TRBJ2-2, with 9 bases that match TRBD2. Germline CDR1 and CDR2: SGHRS and YFSETQ. The CDR3 covers 17 residues. With V trimmed by 4 bases and J by 1 base, 8 bases remained unmatched. The CDR3 DNA reads TGCGCCAGCAGCGCACCTAGCGGGGAAGTGAACACCGGGGAGCTGTTTTTT. Translation gives CASSAPSGEVNTGELFF.

The rearrangement uses TRBV7-8 and TRBJ1-2; D uncertain. The CDR3 contains 14 residues. Trimming stripped 1 base from V and 2 bases from J, with 8 bases between. Germline CDR1 reads SGHVS; CDR2 reads FQNEAQ. CDR3 sequence (DNA): TGTGCCAGCAGCTTAGGTGAACAGAACTATGGCTACACCTTC. Translated, it gives CASSLGEQNYGYTF. Filled out from reference TRBV7-8 and TRBJ1-2, the complete variable domain reads GAGVSQSPRYKVAKRGQDVALRCDPISGHVSLFWYQQALGQGPEFLTYFQNEAQLDKSGLPSDRFFAERPEGSVSTLKIQRTQQEDSAVYLCASSLGEQNYGYTFGSGTRLTVV.

The CDR3 region has the DNA TGTGCCAGCTCACCTCCAGGATCGGGGCGGGGGGACACTGAAGCTTTCTTT. As protein: CASSPPGSGRGDTEAFF. V usage is TRBV18 and J usage is TRBJ1-1; TRBD1 is a possible D gene (5 bases). The V gene lost 3 bases and the J gene lost 3 bases, with 20 bases spanning the gap. The CDR3 has 17 amino acids. Per the germline V gene, CDR1 is KGHSH and CDR2 is LQKENI. Combining the CDR3 with reference TRBV18 and TRBJ1-1 gives the whole variable domain NAGVMQNPRHLVRRRGQEARLRCSPMKGHSHVYWYRQLPEEGLKFMVYLQKENIIDESGMPKERFSAEFPKEGPSILRIQQVVRGDSAAYFCASSPPGSGRGDTEAFFGQGTRLTVV.

The V call is TRBV30, the J call TRBJ2-5; 7 bases line up with TRBD2. Germline CDR1 reads GTSNPN; CDR2 reads SVGIG (reference sequence). Germline trimming cut 7 bases from V and 7 bases from J; bases unmatched to any gene: 12. The CDR3 runs 13 residues. CDR3 DNA: TGTGCCTTCTCCGGGACTACGAGCAGGACCCAGTACTTC. As protein: CAFSGTTSRTQYF.

This chain uses TRBV3-1 (or the pseudogene TRBV3-2) with TRBJ2-3; 8 bases align to TRBD1. Germline CDR1 and CDR2: LGHDT and YNNKEL (reference sequence). J lost 1 base, V lost 4 bases, and 7 bases had no gene match. This CDR3 is 16 amino acids long. In DNA form, the CDR3 reads TGTGCCAGCAGCCTACATTGGACAGGGCGCACAGATACGCAGTATTTT. Translated: CASSLHWTGRTDTQYF.

This chain links TRBV6-1 with TRBJ1-2; 11 bases are a match to TRBD1. The CDR3 has 17 amino acids. Per the germline V gene, CDR1 is MNHNS and CDR2 is SASEGT. The V and J ends lost 2 bases and 1 base, in that order; junction bases with no gene match: 6. The CDR3 loop reads CASSERTGGASNYGYTF. CDR3 nucleotide sequence: TGTGCCAGCAGTGAAAGGACAGGGGGCGCGAGTAACTATGGCTACACCTTC.

The chain links TRBV9 to TRBJ1-2; D perhaps matches TRBD1 (5 bases). Germline-derived CDR1 and CDR2 are SGDLS and YYNGEE. The CDR3 covers 15 residues. Trimming cost V 4 bases and J 8 bases, with 21 bases left between them. Here the CDR3 reads CASSPTFRVLGGYTF. The CDR3 coding sequence is TGTGCCAGCAGCCCCACCTTCAGGGTACTGGGAGGCTACACCTTC.

The rearrangement joins TRBV19 to TRBJ1-1; 8 positions agree with TRBD1. V lost 7 bases to trimming and J lost 5 bases; unmatched junction nucleotides: 12. CDR1 is LNHDA and CDR2 is SQIVND in the germline V gene (reference sequence). CDR3 length: 15 residues. The CDR3 DNA is TGTGCCAGTACCGACCCAGGACAGGGTAGAACTGAAGCTTTCTTT. Protein sequence: CASTDPGQGRTEAFF.

This clone occurred once. The rearrangement uses TRBV5-1 and TRBJ2-5, with D tentatively TRBD1 (5 bases). CDR3 length equals 15 residues. V lost 0 bases and J 1 base, leaving 10 bases between the germline ends. The germline CDR1 and CDR2 sequences are SGHRS and YFSETQ. CDR3 nucleotides: TGCGCCAGCAGCTTGGCCCAGGGTCCCCAAGAGACCCAGTACTTC. Its translation is CASSLAQGPQETQYF.

In its sample, this clone was seen once. The CDR3 protein is CASSVQSDTQYF. The CDR3 DNA reads TGTGCCAGCAGCGTACAATCAGATACGCAGTATTTT. The J gene is TRBJ2-3, the V gene TRBV9; D unresolved. Germline CDR1 SGDLS, CDR2 YYNGEE. The V end lost 1 base, the J end lost 4 bases, and 4 bases lay between the germline ends. This CDR3 contains 12 residues.

The chain uses TRBV12-5 and TRBJ2-1, with a tentative D call TRBD2 (5 bases). The CDR3 runs to 14 residues. Germline values: CDR1 LGHNT, CDR2 FRNRAP. The germline V and J ends were trimmed by 3 bases and 4 bases, with 10 bases remaining between them. The chain's CDR3 is CASGFARGYNEQFF. The CDR3 nucleotides read TGTGCTAGTGGTTTCGCCAGAGGGTACAATGAGCAGTTCTTC.

This rearrangement joins TRBV9 to TRBJ2-7, with 8 bases fitting TRBD2. CDR3 length equals 14 residues. The trim removed 0 bases at V and 6 bases at J, leaving 5 bases unmatched. The V gene's germline CDR1 is SGDLS and CDR2 YYNGEE. CDR3 bases: TGTGCCAGCAGCGTAGGTGATAGCGGGGCCGAGCAGTACTTC. Translating it yields CASSVGDSGAEQYF. The full variable domain, completed using reference TRBV9 and TRBJ2-7, is DSGVTQTPKHLITATGQRVTLRCSPRSGDLSVYWYQQSLDQGLQFLIQYYNGEERAKGNILERFSAQQFPDLHSELNLSSLELGDSALYFCASSVGDSGAEQYFGPGTRLTVT.

V gene TRBV7-9 combines with J gene TRBJ2-2, with D tentatively TRBD2 (5 bases). Trimming cost V 0 bases and J 1 base, with 6 bases left between them. This CDR3 has 15 residues. In germline, CDR1 is SEHNR, CDR2 FQNEAQ (reference sequence). The CDR3 bases are TGTGCCAGCAGCTTAGCCGGACTGAACACCGGGGAGCTGTTTTTT. It specifies CASSLAGLNTGELFF.

This chain uses TRBV11-2 with TRBJ2-1; the match to TRBD2 covers 12 bases. CDR1 is SGHAT, CDR2 FQNNGV, per germline. CDR3 length equals 15 residues. The J segment lost 9 bases and the V segment lost 6 bases, leaving 9 bases of the junction unmatched. The CDR3 DNA is TGTGCCAGCAGGCCGTTACTAGCGGGGGGCGGTGAGCAGTTCTTC. Its translation: CASRPLLAGGGEQFF. The full variable domain, with the rest looked up from reference TRBV11-2 and TRBJ2-1, is EAGVAQSPRYKIIEKRQSVAFWCNPISGHATLYWYQQILGQGPKLLIQFQNNGVVDDSQLPKDRFSAERLKGVDSTLKIQPAKLEDSAVYLCASRPLLAGGGEQFFGPGTRLTVL.

The V call is TRBV7-8, the J call TRBJ2-1; the match to TRBD2 covers 7 bases. The V segment lost 4 bases and the J segment 0 bases; nucleotides outside the gene matches: 6. The germline CDR1 and CDR2 sequences are SGHVS and FQNEAQ. This CDR3 comprises 16 residues. CDR3 sequence: CASSSLGGSSYNEQFF. The CDR3, as DNA: TGTGCCAGCAGCTCGCTCGGGGGGAGCTCCTACAATGAGCAGTTCTTC.

J is TRBJ2-1 and V is TRBV4-3, with D possibly matching TRBD1 (6 bases). Between the trimmed V and J ends, which lost 3 bases and 5 bases, there was a span of 17 bases. Germline V gene data show CDR1 as LGHNA and CDR2 as YSLEER. This CDR3 region has 16 residues. For the CDR3, the DNA is TGCGCCAGCAGCCAGGGTGACAGGATTCAGAACAATGAGCAGTTCTTC. It specifies CASSQGDRIQNNEQFF.

The chain employs TRBV4-3 and TRBJ2-7; D unresolved. Germline CDR1 LGHNA, CDR2 YSLEER. The CDR3 consists of 15 residues. V was clipped by 0 bases and J by 2 bases, with 11 bases between them. The DNA of the CDR3 is TGCGCCAGCAGCCAAGATTATGGTGGAGCCTACGAGCAGTACTTC. Encoded protein: CASSQDYGGAYEQYF.

The CDR3: CASSQRTRGAYGYTF. CDR3 DNA sequence: TGTGCCAGCAGCCAACGAACCAGGGGGGCCTATGGCTACACCTTC. This chain connects TRBV3-1 (or the pseudogene TRBV3-2) to TRBJ1-2; 7 bases match TRBD1. CDR3 size: 15 residues. Losses at the gene ends were 2 bases for V and 4 bases for J; bases not matched to a gene: 7. Germline V gene sequence: CDR1 LGHDT, CDR2 YNNKEL (reference sequence).

This sequence joins TRBV7-9 and TRBJ1-2, with a weak D call TRBD1 (5 bases). Germline V gives CDR1 SEHNR, CDR2 FQNEAQ (reference sequence). The CDR3 loop spans 13 amino acids. V shed 3 bases and J shed 7 bases, with 12 bases lying between them. CDR3 coding DNA: TGTGCCAGCAGCTTCCAGGGTGGTGGTGGCTACACCTTC. It translates to CASSFQGGGGYTF. The full variable domain, with the rest looked up from reference TRBV7-9 and TRBJ1-2, is DTGVSQNPRHKITKRGQNVTFRCDPISEHNRLYWYRQTLGQGPEFLTYFQNEAQLEKSRLLSDRFSAERPKGSFSTLEIQRTEQGDSAMYLCASSFQGGGGYTFGSGTRLTVV.

The gene calls are TRBV5-1 and TRBJ2-5, with a possible D match to TRBD2 (6 bases). V dropped 0 bases and J dropped 5 bases, with 11 bases sitting between them. Germline CDR1 reads SGHRS; CDR2 reads YFSETQ. The length of the CDR3 is 14 residues. In DNA, the CDR3 is TGCGCCAGCAGCTTGGCGCTAGCGAGGGAGACCCAGTACTTC. Translating it yields CASSLALARETQYF. Complete variable domain (other parts from reference TRBV5-1 and TRBJ2-5): KAGVTQTPRYLIKTRGQQVTLSCSPISGHRSVSWYQQTPGQGLQFLFEYFSETQRNKGNFPGRFSGRQFSNSRSEMNVSTLELGDSALYLCASSLALARETQYFGPGTRLLVL.

V usage is TRBV11-2 and J usage is TRBJ1-2, with unresolved D. This CDR3 is 17 amino acids long. Germline values: CDR1 SGHAT, CDR2 FQNNGV. Trimming shortened V by 3 bases and J by 3 bases, and 20 bases separated the two germline ends. The CDR3 region has the DNA TGTGCCAGCAGCTTGACCTACAGATCCGCCAACGACTATGGCTACACCTTC. It codes for CASSLTYRSANDYGYTF.

The gene calls are TRBV5-1 and TRBJ1-2; D not certain. Germline V gene sequence: CDR1 SGHRS, CDR2 YFSETQ. The CDR3 spans 15 residues. The V end lost 0 bases, the J end lost 6 bases, and 15 bases lay between the germline ends. The CDR3 sequence is CASSLEGRGLHGYTF. The CDR3 DNA reads as TGCGCCAGCAGCTTGGAGGGAAGAGGGTTGCATGGCTACACCTTC.

This chain uses TRBV7-9 with TRBJ2-1, with 9 nucleotides matching TRBD1. This CDR3 region has 15 residues. V lost 2 bases and J lost 3; bases outside the gene matches: 2. CDR1 is SEHNR and CDR2 is FQNEAQ in the germline V gene (reference sequence). The chain's CDR3 is CASSLRDRVYNEQFF. CDR3 bases: TGTGCCAGCAGCTTACGGGACAGGGTCTACAATGAGCAGTTCTTC.

The chain is built from TRBV28 and TRBJ1-1; D is undetermined. Germline CDR1 is MDHEN and CDR2 is SYDVKM. V lost 2 bases and J lost 1, with 5 bases in between. The CDR3 spans 13 residues. The CDR3 protein is CASSLVRNTEAFF. The DNA for the CDR3 is TGTGCCAGCAGTTTAGTCAGGAACACTGAAGCTTTCTTT. The full variable domain, completed using reference TRBV28 and TRBJ1-1, is DVKVTQSSRYLVKRTGEKVFLECVQDMDHENMFWYRQDPGLGLRLIYFSYDVKMKEKGDIPEGYSVSREKKERFSLILESASTNQTSMYLCASSLVRNTEAFFGQGTRLTVV.

V usage is TRBV4-3 and J usage is TRBJ1-3, with a possible D match to TRBD1 (6 bases). The CDR3 totals 17 residues. The V end lost 1 base, the J end lost 2 bases, and 15 bases lay between the germline ends. Germline V gives CDR1 LGHNA, CDR2 YSLEER. The CDR3, as DNA: TGCGCCAGCAGCCAAGGCCAACAGGGAGTTGCTGGAAACACCATATATTTT. Its protein is CASSQGQQGVAGNTIYF.

V gene TRBV11-3 combines with J gene TRBJ2-6; TRBD2 aligns across 8 bases. Germline V gene data show CDR1 as SGHNT and CDR2 as YENEEA. After removal of 0 bases from V and 2 bases from J, the junction contained 9 bases not matched to a gene. CDR3 size: 19 residues. The CDR3 protein is CASSLESGGRGAGANVLTF. The CDR3 DNA is TGTGCCAGCAGCTTAGAGAGCGGGGGCCGAGGGGCTGGGGCCAACGTCCTGACTTTC.

J is TRBJ2-7 and V is TRBV7-8, with D perhaps TRBD1 (6 bases). The length of the CDR3 is 14 residues. The ends were cut back, 5 bases at V and 3 bases at J, with 14 bases in the middle. Germline CDR1 and CDR2: SGHVS and FQNEAQ. The CDR3 is CASSLSGANYEQYF. The DNA of the CDR3 is TGTGCCAGCAGCCTATCAGGGGCCAACTACGAGCAGTACTTC.

The genes are TRBV19 and TRBJ2-7; TRBD1 agrees at 8 bases. The CDR3 runs 14 residues. After removal of 7 bases from V and 2 bases from J, the junction contained 7 bases not matched to a gene. The germline V gene encodes CDR1 LNHDA and CDR2 SQIVND (reference sequence). The CDR3 region is CASKTTGGTYEQYF. The CDR3 bases are TGTGCCAGTAAGACTACAGGGGGAACCTACGAGCAGTACTTC.